This T cell receptor (beta chain) appears in the sequencing data of a study of shared clonotypes between healthy human individuals. As for the study in general: The study enrolled a couple of women and a few men aged 18 to 49. The study's findings and limits: The naive CD4 repertoires of a handful of donors were compared, and around 4.7% of clonotypes were shared.

Naive CD45RA+ and memory CD45RA-negative subsets were split from CD4+ cells. Looked up from germline, CDR1 is SGHNT and CDR2 is YYREEE (reference sequence). The CDR3 is 14 residues long. The ends were cut back, 3 bases at V and 2 bases at J, with 12 bases in the middle. In regard to this clone: Its matching antigen is unknown.

Genomic DNA of each subset was evenly split across several immunoSEQ plates. The table came from immunoSEQ multiplex PCR; TCRdb's copy has only in-frame clones and leaves some out. The sample yields some 680,000 clones, approximately 73% seen once. The sequence derives from a woman aged 30 to 39 in good health. Sequenced: memory CD4+ T cells sorted from blood. Subset here: CD45RA-negative fraction. This chain uses TRBV5-4 with TRBJ2-7, with D uncertain. CDR3 nucleotide sequence: TGTGCCAGCAGCTGGACGGATATAACCTACGAGCAGTACTTC. As protein: CASSWTDITYEQYF.